This T cell receptor beta chain was identified in a study of CD8 T cells in Susac syndrome. With random hexamers, roughly 0.5 to 1 ug RNA was reverse transcribed. Multiplex immunoSEQ PCR targeted 54 Vbeta and 13 Jbeta TCR beta segments. TCRdb reanalysed the immunoSEQ multiplex PCR reads using MiXCR and keeps one entry per CDR3 protein. Of 150,000 to 180,000 distinct CDR3 sequences in the sample, less than 97% are singletons; the top ten hold about 0.15%. The CDR3 totals 12 residues. Trimming left V 3 bases short and J 8 bases short, with 9 bases between. Germline V gene data show CDR1 as SGHNT and CDR2 as YYREEE (reference sequence).

This TCR derives from a human donor with multiple sclerosis. V and J are TRBV5-4 and TRBJ2-1; tentative D call: TRBD2 (7 bases). The sequenced material came from CD8+ T cells from PBMCs. CDR3 protein: CASSWGGHEQFF. CDR3 bases: TGTGCCAGCAGCTGGGGGGGGCATGAGCAGTTCTTC.